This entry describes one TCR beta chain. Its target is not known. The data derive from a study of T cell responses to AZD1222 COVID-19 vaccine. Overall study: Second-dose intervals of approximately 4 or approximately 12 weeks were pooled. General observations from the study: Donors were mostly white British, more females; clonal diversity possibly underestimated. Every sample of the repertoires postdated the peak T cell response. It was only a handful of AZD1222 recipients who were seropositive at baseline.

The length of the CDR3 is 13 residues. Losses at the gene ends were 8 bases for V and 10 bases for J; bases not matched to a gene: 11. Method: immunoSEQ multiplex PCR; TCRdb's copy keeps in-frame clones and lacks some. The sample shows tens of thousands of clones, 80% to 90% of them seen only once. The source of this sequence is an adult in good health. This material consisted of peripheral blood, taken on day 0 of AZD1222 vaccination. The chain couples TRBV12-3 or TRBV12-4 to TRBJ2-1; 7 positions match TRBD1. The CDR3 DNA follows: TGTGCCAGCGGCCGAGTAGGGGGCTACGAGCAGTTCTTC. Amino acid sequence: CASGRVGGYEQFF.